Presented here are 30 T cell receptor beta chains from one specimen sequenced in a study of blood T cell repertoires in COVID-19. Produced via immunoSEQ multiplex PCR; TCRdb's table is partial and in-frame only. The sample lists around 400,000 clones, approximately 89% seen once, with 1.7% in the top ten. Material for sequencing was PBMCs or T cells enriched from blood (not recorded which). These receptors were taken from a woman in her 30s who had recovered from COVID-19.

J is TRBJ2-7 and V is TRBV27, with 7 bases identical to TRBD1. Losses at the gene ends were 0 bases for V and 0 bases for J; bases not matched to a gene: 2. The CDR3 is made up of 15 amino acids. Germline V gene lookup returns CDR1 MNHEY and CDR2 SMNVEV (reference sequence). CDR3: CASSLSRDSSYEQYF. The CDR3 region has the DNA TGTGCCAGCAGTTTATCCCGGGACAGCTCCTACGAGCAGTACTTC.

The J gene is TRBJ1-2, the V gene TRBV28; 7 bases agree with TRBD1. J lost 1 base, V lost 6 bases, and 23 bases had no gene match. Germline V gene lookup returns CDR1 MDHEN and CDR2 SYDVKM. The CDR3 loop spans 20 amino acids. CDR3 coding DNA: TGTGCCAGCAGGTCCTCCCCCTTAGTCCCCGGGACAGATAATAACTATGGCTACACCTTC. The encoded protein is CASRSSPLVPGTDNNYGYTF.

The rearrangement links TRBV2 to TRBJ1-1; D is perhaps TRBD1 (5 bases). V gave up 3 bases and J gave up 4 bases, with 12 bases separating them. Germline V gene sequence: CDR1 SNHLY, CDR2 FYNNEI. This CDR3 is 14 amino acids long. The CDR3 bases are TGTGCCAGCAGTGAGCGGGAGGGGAGCACTGAAGCTTTCTTT. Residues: CASSEREGSTEAFF.

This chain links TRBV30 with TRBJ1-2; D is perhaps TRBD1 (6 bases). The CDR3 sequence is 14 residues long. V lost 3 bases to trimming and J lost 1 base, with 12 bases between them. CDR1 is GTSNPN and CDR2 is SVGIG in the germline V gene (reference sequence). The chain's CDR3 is CAWRGAGSNYGYTF. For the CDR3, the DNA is TGTGCCTGGAGGGGGGCAGGGAGTAACTATGGCTACACCTTC. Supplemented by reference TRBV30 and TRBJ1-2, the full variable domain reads SQTIHQWPATLVQPVGSPLSLECTVEGTSNPNLYWYRQAAGRGLQLLFYSVGIGQISSEVPQNLSASRPQDRQFILSSKKLLLSDSGFYLCAWRGAGSNYGYTFGSGTRLTVV.

CDR3 loop: CASSKTQGTHSNQPQHF. For the CDR3, the DNA is TGTGCCAGCAGCAAAACACAGGGAACTCATAGCAATCAGCCCCAGCATTTT. This sequence joins TRBV11-3 and TRBJ1-5, with D tentatively TRBD1 (6 bases). The V gene lost 5 bases and the J gene lost 0 bases, with 17 bases spanning the gap. The germline V gene has CDR1 SGHNT and CDR2 YENEEA. The CDR3 length is 17 residues. The full variable domain, in which reference TRBV11-3 and TRBJ1-5 provide the parts outside the CDR3, is EAGVVQSPRYKIIEKKQPVAFWCNPISGHNTLYWYLQNLGQGPELLIRYENEEAVDDSQLPKDRFSAERLKGVDSTLKIQPAELGDSAVYLCASSKTQGTHSNQPQHFGDGTRLSIL.

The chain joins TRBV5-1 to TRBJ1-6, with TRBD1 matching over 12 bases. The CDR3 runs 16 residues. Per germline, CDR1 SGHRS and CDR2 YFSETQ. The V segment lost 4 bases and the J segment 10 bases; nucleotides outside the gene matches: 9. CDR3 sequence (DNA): TGCGCCAGCAGCCAGGGACAGGGGGCGCCGGACTCACCCCTCCACTTT. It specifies CASSQGQGAPDSPLHF.

The CDR3 DNA is TGTGCCAGCAGCCTAGTCCTGGTCCCCTCTGGGGCCAACGTCCTGACTTTC. Translated, it gives CASSLVLVPSGANVLTF. V gene TRBV5-6 combines with J gene TRBJ2-6; D gene uncertain. The CDR3 covers 17 residues. V lost 4 bases, J lost 0 bases, and 14 bases lay in between. CDR1 is SGHDT, CDR2 YYEEEE, per germline. Using reference TRBV5-6 and TRBJ2-6 for the parts outside the CDR3, the full variable domain is DAGVTQSPTHLIKTRGQQVTLRCSPKSGHDTVSWYQQALGQGPQFIFQYYEEEERQRGNFPDRFSGHQFPNYSSELNVNALLLGDSALYLCASSLVLVPSGANVLTFGAGSRLTVL.

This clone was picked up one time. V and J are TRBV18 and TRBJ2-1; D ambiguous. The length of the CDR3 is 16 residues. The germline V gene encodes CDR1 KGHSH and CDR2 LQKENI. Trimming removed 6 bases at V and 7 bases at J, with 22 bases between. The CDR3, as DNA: TGTGCCAGCTCGCCTCCCGCCCCGACTGTTGGAAATGAGCAGTTCTTC. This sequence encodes CASSPPAPTVGNEQFF.

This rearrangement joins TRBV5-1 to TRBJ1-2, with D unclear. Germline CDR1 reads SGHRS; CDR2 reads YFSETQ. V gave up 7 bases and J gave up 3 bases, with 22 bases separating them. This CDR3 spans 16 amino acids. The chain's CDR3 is CASFPGPGWLDYGYTF. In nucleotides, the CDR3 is TGCGCCAGCTTCCCCGGACCGGGATGGTTGGACTATGGCTACACCTTC.

In DNA form, the CDR3 reads TGTGCCAGCAGGGGCGGACTTACAGGGGGAGCATCACCCCTCCACTTT. This sequence encodes CASRGGLTGGASPLHF. V and J are TRBV2 and TRBJ1-6, with 8 bases lining up with TRBD1. Germline trimming cut 6 bases from V and 10 bases from J; bases unmatched to any gene: 14. In germline, CDR1 is SNHLY, CDR2 FYNNEI. This CDR3 comprises 16 residues.

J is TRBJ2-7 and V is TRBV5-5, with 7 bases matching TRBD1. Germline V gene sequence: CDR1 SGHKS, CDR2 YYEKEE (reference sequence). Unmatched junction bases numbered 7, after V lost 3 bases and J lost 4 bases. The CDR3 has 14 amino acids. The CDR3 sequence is CASSWRQGGYEQYF. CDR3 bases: TGTGCCAGCAGCTGGCGACAGGGTGGTTACGAGCAGTACTTC.

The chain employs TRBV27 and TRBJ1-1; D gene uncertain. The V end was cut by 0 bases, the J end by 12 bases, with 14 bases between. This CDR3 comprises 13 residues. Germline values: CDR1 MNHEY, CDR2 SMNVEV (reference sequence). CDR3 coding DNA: TGTGCCAGCAGTTTATCGCCTGGCCTCATCACTTTCTTT. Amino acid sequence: CASSLSPGLITFF.

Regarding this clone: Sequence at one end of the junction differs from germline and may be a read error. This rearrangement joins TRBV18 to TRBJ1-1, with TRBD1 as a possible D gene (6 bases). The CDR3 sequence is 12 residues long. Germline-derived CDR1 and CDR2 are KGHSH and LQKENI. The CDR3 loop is CASSRTQGVWLF. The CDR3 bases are TGTGCCAGCTCACGGACACAGGGTGTATGGCTCTTT.

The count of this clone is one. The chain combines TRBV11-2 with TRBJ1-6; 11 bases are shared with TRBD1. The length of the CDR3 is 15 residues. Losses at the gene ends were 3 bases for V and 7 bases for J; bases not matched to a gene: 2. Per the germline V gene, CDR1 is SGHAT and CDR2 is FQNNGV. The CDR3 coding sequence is TGTGCCAGCAGCTTCGGGACAGGGGGAAATTCACCCCTCCACTTT. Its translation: CASSFGTGGNSPLHF.

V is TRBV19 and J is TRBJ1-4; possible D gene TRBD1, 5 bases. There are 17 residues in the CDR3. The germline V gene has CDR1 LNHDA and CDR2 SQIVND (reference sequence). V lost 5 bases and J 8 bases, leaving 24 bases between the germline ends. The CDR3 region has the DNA TGTGCCAGTAGTCTCGCAGGGTGGGGCGTATTTCGAGAAAAACTGTTTTTT. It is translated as CASSLAGWGVFREKLFF.

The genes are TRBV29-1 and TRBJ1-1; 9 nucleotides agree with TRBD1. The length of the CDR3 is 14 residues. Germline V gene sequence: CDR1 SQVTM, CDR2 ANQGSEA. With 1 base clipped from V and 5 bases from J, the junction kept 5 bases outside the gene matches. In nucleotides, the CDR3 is TGCAGCGTTGAAGGGGGACAGGGCGGGACTGAAGCTTTCTTT. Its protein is CSVEGGQGGTEAFF. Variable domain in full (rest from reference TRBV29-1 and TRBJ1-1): SAVISQKPSRDICQRGTSLTIQCQVDSQVTMMFWYRQQPGQSLTLIATANQGSEATYESGFVIDKFPISRPNLTFSTLTVSNMSPEDSSIYLCSVEGGQGGTEAFFGQGTRLTVV.

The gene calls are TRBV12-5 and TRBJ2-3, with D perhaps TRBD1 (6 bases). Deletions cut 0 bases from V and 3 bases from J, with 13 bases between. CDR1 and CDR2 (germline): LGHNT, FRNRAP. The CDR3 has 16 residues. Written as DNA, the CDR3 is TGTGCTAGTGGTTTGGTAGGCGGCAGGGGTACAGATACGCAGTATTTT. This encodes CASGLVGGRGTDTQYF.

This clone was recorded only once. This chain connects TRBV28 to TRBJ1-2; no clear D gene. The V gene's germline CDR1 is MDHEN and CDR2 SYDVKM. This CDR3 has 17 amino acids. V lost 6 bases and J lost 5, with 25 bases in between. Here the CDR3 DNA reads TGTGCCAGCAGCGGGCGGACCAAACCGTTGGGGAGTTATGGCTACACCTTC. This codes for CASSGRTKPLGSYGYTF.

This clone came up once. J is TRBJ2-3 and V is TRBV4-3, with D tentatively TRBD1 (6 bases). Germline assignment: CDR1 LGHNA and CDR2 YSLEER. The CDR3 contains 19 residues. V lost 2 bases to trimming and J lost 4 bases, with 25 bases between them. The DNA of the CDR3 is TGCGCCAGCAGCCAACAACCCACGTGGGCAGGGGATTGGGCAGATACGCAGTATTTT. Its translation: CASSQQPTWAGDWADTQYF.

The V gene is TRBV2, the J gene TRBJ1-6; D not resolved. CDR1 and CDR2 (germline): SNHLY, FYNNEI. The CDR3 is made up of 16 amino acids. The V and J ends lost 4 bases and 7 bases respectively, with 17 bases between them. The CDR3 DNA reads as TGTGCCAGCAGTGTTATCCCGAGTACGAGCAATTCACCCCTCCACTTT. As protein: CASSVIPSTSNSPLHF. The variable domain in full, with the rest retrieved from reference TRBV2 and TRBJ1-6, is EPEVTQTPSHQVTQMGQEVILRCVPISNHLYFYWYRQILGQKVEFLVSFYNNEISEKSEIFDDQFSVERPDGSNFTLKIRSTKLEDSAMYFCASSVIPSTSNSPLHFGNGTRLTVT.

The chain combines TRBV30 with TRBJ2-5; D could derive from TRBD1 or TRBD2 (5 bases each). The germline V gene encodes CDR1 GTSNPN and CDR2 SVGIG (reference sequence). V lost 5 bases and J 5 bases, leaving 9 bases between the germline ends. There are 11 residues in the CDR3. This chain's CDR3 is CAWGEGETQYF. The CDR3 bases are TGTGCCTGGGGAGAGGGGGAGACCCAGTACTTC.

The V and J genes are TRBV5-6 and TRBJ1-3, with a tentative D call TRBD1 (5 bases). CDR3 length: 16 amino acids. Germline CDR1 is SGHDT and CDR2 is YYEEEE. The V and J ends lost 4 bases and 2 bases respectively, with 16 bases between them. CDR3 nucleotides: TGTGCCAGCAGCCCCTCGGACATATTCACTGGAAACACCATATATTTT. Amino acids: CASSPSDIFTGNTIYF.

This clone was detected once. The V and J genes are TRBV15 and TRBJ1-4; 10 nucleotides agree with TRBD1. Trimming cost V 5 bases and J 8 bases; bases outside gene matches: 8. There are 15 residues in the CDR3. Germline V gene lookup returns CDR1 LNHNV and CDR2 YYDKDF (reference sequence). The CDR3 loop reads CATSRPGTGDEKLFF. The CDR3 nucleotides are TGTGCCACCAGCCGCCCCGGGACAGGGGACGAAAAACTGTTTTTT.

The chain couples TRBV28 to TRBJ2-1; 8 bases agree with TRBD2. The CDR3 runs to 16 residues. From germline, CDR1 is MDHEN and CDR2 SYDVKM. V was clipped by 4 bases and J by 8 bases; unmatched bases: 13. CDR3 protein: CASSSPLAGGGDEQFF. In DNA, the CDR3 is TGTGCCAGCAGTTCCCCCCTGGCGGGAGGAGGGGATGAGCAGTTCTTC.

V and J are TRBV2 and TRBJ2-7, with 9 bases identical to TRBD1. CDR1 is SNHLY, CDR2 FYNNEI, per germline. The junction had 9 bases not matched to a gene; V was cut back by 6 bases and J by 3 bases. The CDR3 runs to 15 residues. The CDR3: CASRLMGQGGYEQYF. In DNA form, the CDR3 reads TGTGCCAGCAGGCTAATGGGACAGGGCGGCTACGAGCAGTACTTC.

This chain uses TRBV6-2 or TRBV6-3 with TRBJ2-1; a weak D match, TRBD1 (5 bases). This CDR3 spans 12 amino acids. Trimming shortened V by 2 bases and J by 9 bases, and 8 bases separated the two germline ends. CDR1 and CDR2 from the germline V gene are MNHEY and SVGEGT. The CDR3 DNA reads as TGTGCCAGCAGTTACGGTGACAGTGAGCAGTTCTTC. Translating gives CASSYGDSEQFF.

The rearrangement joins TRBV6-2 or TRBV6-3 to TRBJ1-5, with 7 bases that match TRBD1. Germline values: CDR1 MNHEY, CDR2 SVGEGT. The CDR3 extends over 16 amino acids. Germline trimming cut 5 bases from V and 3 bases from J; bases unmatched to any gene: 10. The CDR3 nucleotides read TGTGCCAGCAGTGCCGCACGCAGGGGGAACAATCAGCCCCAGCATTTT. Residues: CASSAARRGNNQPQHF.

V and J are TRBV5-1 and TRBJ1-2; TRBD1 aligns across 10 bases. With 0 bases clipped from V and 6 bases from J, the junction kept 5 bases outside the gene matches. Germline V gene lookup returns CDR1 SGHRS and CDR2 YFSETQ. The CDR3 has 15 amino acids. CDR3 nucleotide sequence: TGCGCCAGCAGCTTGGACCGGGACAGGGGAGATGGCTACACCTTC. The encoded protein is CASSLDRDRGDGYTF.

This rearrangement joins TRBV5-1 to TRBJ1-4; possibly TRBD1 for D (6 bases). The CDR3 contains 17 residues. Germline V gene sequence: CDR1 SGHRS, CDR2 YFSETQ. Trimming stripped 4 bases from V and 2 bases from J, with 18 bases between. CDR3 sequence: CASSQGGGGATNEKLFF. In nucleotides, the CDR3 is TGCGCCAGCAGCCAAGGGGGTGGGGGAGCGACTAATGAAAAACTGTTTTTT.

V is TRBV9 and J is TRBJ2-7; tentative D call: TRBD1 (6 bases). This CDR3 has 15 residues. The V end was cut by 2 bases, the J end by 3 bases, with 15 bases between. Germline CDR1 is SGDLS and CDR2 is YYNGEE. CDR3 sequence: CASSVSPGQVYEQYF. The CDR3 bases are TGTGCCAGCAGCGTGTCTCCGGGACAAGTCTACGAGCAGTACTTC.